The present entry profiles one T cell receptor beta chain with its context. These data come from a study of blood T cell repertoires in COVID-19. On the study more broadly: Researchers got acute and convalescent COVID-19 samples from the United States, Italy and Spain. T cells, B-cell-depleted T cells, or PBMCs provided the cDNA or gDNA that served as material.

Original analysis: Amplified reference gene primers provided the basis for estimating nucleated cell counts. The repertoire was sequenced with immunoSEQ multiplex PCR; TCRdb's copy has only in-frame clones and lacks some. The D gene and trimming were derived from the DNA, and the V and J assignments and clone size from that table. In the table there are approximately 82,000 clones, roughly four fifths of which are singletons. This receptor was identified in a woman aged 70-85 years with acute or convalescent COVID-19. Sample: peripheral blood.

CDR3 region: CASSPGGAAEKLFF. The CDR3 DNA reads as TGCGCCAGCAGCCCCGGAGGGGCAGCTGAAAAACTGTTTTTT. The chain is built from TRBV5-1 and TRBJ1-4, with D possibly being TRBD1 (5 bases). This CDR3 is 14 amino acids long. Deletions cut 4 bases from V and 7 bases from J, with 14 bases between. Per germline, CDR1 SGHRS and CDR2 YFSETQ.